This TCR beta chain was recovered during a study of CD8+ T cells in alopecia areata. On the study more broadly: Treated patients were scored for severity by percent of scalp affected.

Study results and limitations: Researchers say the link of baseline CD8+ expansion to response remains uncertain, with one nonresponder. Researchers report lesional scalp, most notably alopecia totalis/universalis, outstripped normal scalp in clonality.

In each case, RNA was isolated and then reverse transcribed into cDNA as the sequencing template. Measured with immunoSEQ multiplex PCR; TCRdb has only the in-frame clones, and not every one. The sample carries about 150,000 clones, roughly 52% recorded once. Noted treatment: oral pan-JAK inhibitor, 5-10 mg twice daily. Per germline, CDR1 SEHNR and CDR2 FQNEAQ (reference sequence). This CDR3 is 16 amino acids long. V lost 1 base to trimming and J lost 7 bases, with 17 bases between them. Note on this clone: Antigen specificity is unknown.

This receptor was obtained from a human donor with alopecia areata. The chain joins TRBV7-9 to TRBJ2-1; TRBD1 might be the D (6 bases). The sequencing here drew on CD8+ T cells sorted from blood, taken at week 4, from a patient treated with tofacitinib. The CDR3 is CASSLGRGPNVNEQFF. As DNA, the CDR3 is TGTGCCAGCAGCTTAGGCAGGGGACCCAATGTAAATGAGCAGTTCTTC.